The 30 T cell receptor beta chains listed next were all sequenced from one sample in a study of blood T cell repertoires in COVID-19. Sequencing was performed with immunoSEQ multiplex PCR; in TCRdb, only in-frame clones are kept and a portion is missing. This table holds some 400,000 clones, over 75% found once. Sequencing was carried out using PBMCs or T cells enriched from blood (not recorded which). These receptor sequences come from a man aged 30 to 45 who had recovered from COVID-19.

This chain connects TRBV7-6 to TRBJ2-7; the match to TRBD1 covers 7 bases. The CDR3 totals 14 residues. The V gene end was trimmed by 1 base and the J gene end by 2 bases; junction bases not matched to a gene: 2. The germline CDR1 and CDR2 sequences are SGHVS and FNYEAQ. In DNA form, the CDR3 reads TGTGCCAGCAGCTTAGGAGGGACAGCCTACGAGCAGTACTTC. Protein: CASSLGGTAYEQYF.

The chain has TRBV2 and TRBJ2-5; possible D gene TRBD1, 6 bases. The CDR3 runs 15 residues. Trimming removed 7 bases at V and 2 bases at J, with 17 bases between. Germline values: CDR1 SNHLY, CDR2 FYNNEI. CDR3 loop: CASKAQGIPQETQYF. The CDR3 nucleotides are TGTGCCAGCAAGGCCCAGGGGATCCCGCAAGAGACCCAGTACTTC.

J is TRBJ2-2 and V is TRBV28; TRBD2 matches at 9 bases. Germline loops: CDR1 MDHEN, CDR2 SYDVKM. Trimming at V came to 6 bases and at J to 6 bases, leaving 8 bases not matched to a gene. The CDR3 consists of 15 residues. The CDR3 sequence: CASRSGTSHPGELFF. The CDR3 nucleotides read TGTGCCAGCAGGAGCGGGACTAGCCACCCCGGGGAGCTGTTTTTT.

The CDR3 region is CASSTTGEETQYF. The DNA of the CDR3 is TGTGCCAGCTCAACGACAGGGGAGGAGACCCAGTACTTC. The chain uses TRBV18 and TRBJ2-5; 8 bases map to TRBD1. In germline, CDR1 is KGHSH, CDR2 LQKENI. After removal of 5 bases from V and 5 bases from J, the junction contained 4 bases not matched to a gene. There are 13 residues in the CDR3.

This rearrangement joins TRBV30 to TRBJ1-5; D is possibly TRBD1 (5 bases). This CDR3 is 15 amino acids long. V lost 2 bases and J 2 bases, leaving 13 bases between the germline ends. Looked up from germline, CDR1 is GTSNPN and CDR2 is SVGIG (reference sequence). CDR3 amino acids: CAWSPRVAGNQPQHF. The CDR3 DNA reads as TGTGCCTGGAGTCCCAGGGTGGCGGGCAATCAGCCCCAGCATTTT.

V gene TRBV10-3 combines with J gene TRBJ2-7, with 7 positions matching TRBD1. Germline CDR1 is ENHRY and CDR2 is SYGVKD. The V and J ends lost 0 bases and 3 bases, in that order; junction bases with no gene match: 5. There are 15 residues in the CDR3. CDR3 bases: TGTGCCATCAGTGAGTCGGGGCAGGGGGTCTACGAGCAGTACTTC. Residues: CAISESGQGVYEQYF.

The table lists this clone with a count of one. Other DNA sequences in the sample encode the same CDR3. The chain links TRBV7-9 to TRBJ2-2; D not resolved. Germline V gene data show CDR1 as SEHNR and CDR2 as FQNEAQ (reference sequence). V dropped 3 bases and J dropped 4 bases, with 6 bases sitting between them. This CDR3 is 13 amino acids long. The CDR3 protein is CASSLSGTGELFF. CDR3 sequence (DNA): TGTGCCAGCAGCTTGTCCGGCACCGGGGAGCTGTTTTTT. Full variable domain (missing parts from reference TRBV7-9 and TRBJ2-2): DTGVSQNPRHKITKRGQNVTFRCDPISEHNRLYWYRQTLGQGPEFLTYFQNEAQLEKSRLLSDRFSAERPKGSFSTLEIQRTEQGDSAMYLCASSLSGTGELFFGEGSRLTVL.

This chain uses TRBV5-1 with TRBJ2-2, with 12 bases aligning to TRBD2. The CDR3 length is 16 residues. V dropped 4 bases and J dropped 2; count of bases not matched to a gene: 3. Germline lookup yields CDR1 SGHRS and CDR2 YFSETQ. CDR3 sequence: CASSAGLAGNTGELFF. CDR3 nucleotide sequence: TGCGCCAGCAGCGCCGGACTAGCGGGAAACACCGGGGAGCTGTTTTTT.

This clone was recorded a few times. Here the CDR3 reads CSVMETGGINQPQHF. The CDR3 region has the DNA TGCAGCGTTATGGAGACAGGGGGTATCAATCAGCCCCAGCATTTT. V is TRBV29-1 and J is TRBJ1-5; 9 bases are a match to TRBD1. Germline V CDR1 and CDR2: SQVTM, ANQGSEA. This CDR3 is built from 15 residues. Losses at the gene ends were 5 bases for V and 3 bases for J; bases not matched to a gene: 8. The complete variable domain, with remaining parts taken from reference TRBV29-1 and TRBJ1-5, reads SAVISQKPSRDICQRGTSLTIQCQVDSQVTMMFWYRQQPGQSLTLIATANQGSEATYESGFVIDKFPISRPNLTFSTLTVSNMSPEDSSIYLCSVMETGGINQPQHFGDGTRLSIL.

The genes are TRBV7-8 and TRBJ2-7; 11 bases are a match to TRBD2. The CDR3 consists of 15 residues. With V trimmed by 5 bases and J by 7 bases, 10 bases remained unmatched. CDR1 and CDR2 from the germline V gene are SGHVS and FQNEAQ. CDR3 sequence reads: CASSRVAGGPSEQYF. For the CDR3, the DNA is TGTGCCAGCAGCAGAGTAGCGGGAGGGCCTAGTGAGCAGTACTTC.

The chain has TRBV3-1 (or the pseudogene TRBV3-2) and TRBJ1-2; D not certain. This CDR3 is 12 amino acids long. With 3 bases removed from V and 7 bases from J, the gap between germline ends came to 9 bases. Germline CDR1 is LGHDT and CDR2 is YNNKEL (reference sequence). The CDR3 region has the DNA TGTGCCAGCAGCCAGAGTGTGCGTGGCTACACCTTC. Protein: CASSQSVRGYTF.

CDR3 DNA sequence: TGTGCCAGCAGCAGGGGAGCACCTTATGGCTACACCTTC. Protein sequence: CASSRGAPYGYTF. The rearrangement joins TRBV7-9 to TRBJ1-2; D might be TRBD1 (5 bases). The V gene's germline CDR1 is SEHNR and CDR2 FQNEAQ (reference sequence). V dropped 5 bases and J dropped 5 bases, with 12 bases sitting between them. CDR3 length equals 13 residues.

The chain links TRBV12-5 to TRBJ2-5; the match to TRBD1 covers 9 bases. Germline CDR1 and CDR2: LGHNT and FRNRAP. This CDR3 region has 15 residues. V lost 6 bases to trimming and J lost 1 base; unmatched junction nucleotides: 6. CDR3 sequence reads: CASGGGTGRQETQYF. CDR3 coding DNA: TGTGCTAGTGGCGGGGGGACAGGGCGCCAAGAGACCCAGTACTTC. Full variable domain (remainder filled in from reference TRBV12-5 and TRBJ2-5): DARVTQTPRHKVTEMGQEVTMRCQPILGHNTVFWYRQTMMQGLELLAYFRNRAPLDDSGMPKDRFSAEMPDATLATLKIQPSEPRDSAVYFCASGGGTGRQETQYFGPGTRLLVL.

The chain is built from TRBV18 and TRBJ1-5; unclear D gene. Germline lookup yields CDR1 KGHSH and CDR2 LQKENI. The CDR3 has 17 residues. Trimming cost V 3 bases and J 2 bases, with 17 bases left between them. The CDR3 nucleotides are TGTGCCAGCTCACCCAAGACGGAGGTGGTAGGCAATCAGCCCCAGCATTTT. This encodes CASSPKTEVVGNQPQHF.

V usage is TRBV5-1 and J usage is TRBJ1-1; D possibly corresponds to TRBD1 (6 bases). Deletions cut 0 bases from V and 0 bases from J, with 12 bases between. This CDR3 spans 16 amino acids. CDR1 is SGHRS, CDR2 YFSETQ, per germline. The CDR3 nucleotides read TGCGCCAGCAGCTTGGAGGGCAGGGGAATGAACACTGAAGCTTTCTTT. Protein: CASSLEGRGMNTEAFF.

DNA for the CDR3: TGCGCCAGCAGCTTGGCAACTACAGGGGCCATCTATGGCTACACCTTC. Residues: CASSLATTGAIYGYTF. The chain combines TRBV5-1 with TRBJ1-2, with TRBD1 identical over 7 bases. Per germline, CDR1 SGHRS and CDR2 YFSETQ. There are 16 residues in the CDR3. V shed 0 bases, J shed 4 bases, and the junction held 9 bases outside the gene matches.

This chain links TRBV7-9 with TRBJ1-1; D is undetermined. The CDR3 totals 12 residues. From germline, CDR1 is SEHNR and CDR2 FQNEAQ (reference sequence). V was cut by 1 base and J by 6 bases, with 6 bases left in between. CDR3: CASSLDLAEAFF. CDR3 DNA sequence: TGTGCCAGCAGCTTAGACTTGGCTGAAGCTTTCTTT.

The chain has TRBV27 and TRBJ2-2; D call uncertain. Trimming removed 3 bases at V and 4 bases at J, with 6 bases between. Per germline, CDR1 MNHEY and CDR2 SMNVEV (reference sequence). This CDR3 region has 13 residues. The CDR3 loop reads CASSLRLTGELFF. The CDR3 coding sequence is TGTGCCAGCAGTTTGCGTCTCACCGGGGAGCTGTTTTTT.

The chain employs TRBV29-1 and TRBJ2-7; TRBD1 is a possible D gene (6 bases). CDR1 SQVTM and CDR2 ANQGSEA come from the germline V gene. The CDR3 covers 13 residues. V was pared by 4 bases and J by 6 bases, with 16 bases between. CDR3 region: CSVATGTLGEQYF. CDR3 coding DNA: TGCAGCGTTGCTACAGGGACCCTCGGCGAGCAGTACTTC.

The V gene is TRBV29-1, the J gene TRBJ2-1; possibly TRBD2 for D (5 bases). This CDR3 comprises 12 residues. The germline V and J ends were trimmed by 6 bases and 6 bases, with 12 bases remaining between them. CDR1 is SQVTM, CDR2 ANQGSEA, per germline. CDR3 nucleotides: TGCAGCGTCCTACGACTATCCAATGAGCAGTTCTTC. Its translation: CSVLRLSNEQFF.

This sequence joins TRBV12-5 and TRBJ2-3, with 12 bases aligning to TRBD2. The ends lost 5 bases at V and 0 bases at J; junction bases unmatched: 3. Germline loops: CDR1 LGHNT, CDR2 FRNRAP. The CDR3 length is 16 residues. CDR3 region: CASGQGTSGSTDTQYF. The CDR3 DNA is TGTGCTAGTGGTCAGGGGACTAGCGGGAGCACAGATACGCAGTATTTT.

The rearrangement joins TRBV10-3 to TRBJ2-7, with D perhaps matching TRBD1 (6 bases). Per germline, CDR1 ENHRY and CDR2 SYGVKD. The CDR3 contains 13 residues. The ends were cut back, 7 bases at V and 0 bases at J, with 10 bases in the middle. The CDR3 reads CAITTGTSYEQYF. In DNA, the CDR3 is TGTGCCATCACTACAGGGACCTCCTACGAGCAGTACTTC.

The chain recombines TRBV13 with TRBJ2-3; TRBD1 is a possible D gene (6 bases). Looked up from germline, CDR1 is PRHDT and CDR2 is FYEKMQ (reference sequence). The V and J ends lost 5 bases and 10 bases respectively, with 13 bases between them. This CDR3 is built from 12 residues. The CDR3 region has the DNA TGTGCCAGCAGCCTCCGGGACACCGCGCAGTATTTT. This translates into CASSLRDTAQYF.

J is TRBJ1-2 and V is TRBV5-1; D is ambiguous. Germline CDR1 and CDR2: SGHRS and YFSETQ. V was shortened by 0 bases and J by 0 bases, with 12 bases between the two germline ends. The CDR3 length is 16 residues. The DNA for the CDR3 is TGCGCCAGCAGCTTGGGAGAGGGTCTGACTAACTATGGCTACACCTTC. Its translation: CASSLGEGLTNYGYTF. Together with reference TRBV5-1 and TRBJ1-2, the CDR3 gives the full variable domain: KAGVTQTPRYLIKTRGQQVTLSCSPISGHRSVSWYQQTPGQGLQFLFEYFSETQRNKGNFPGRFSGRQFSNSRSEMNVSTLELGDSALYLCASSLGEGLTNYGYTFGSGTRLTVV.

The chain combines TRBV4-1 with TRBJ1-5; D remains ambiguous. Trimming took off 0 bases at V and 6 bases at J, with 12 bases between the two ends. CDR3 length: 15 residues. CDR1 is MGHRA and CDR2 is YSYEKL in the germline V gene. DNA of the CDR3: TGCGCCAGCAGCCAAGAAGGAGGAGGGATTCAGCCCCAGCATTTT. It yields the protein CASSQEGGGIQPQHF.

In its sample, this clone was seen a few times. CDR3 sequence: CASSMGTVPQPQHF. Written as DNA, the CDR3 is TGTGCCAGCAGCATGGGGACAGTTCCTCAGCCCCAGCATTTT. J is TRBJ1-5 and V is TRBV7-9, with TRBD1 matching 7 bases. The germline V gene encodes CDR1 SEHNR and CDR2 FQNEAQ (reference sequence). V lost 5 bases, J lost 6 bases, and 7 bases stayed unmatched. This CDR3 has 14 residues.

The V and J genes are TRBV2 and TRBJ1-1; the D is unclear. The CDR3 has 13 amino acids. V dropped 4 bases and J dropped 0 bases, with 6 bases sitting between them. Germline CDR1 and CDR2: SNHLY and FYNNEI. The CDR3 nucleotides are TGTGCCAGCAGTGCTGACATGAACACTGAAGCTTTCTTT. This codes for CASSADMNTEAFF.

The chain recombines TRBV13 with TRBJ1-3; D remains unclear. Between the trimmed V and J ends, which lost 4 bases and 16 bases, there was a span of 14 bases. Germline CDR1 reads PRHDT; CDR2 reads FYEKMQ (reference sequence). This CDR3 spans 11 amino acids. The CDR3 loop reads CASSSRAQRYF. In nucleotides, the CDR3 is TGTGCCAGCAGCTCACGGGCCCAGCGGTATTTT.

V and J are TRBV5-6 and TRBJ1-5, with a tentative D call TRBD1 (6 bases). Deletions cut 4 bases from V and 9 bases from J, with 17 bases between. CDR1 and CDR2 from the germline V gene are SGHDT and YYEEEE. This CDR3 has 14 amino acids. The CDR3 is CASSGTSRSLPQHF. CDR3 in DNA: TGTGCCAGCAGCGGGACAAGTCGGAGTCTGCCCCAGCATTTT.

The CDR3 is CASSSSLGHPNTGELFF. CDR3 DNA: TGTGCCAGCAGCAGTTCCCTCGGACACCCCAACACCGGGGAGCTGTTTTTT. The chain employs TRBV7-9 and TRBJ2-2, with a possible D match to TRBD1 (5 bases). The CDR3 is made up of 17 amino acids. Germline CDR1 and CDR2: SEHNR and FQNEAQ (reference sequence). V lost 5 bases and J lost 2, with 18 bases in between.